This entry is about one T cell receptor (beta chain). The antigen is unknown. Trimming took 0 bases from V and 2 from J, leaving 15 bases between them. The CDR3 loop spans 17 amino acids. From germline, CDR1 is SGHDT and CDR2 YYEEEE. This sample stems from a study of CD8 T cells in ankylosing spondylitis. General study findings and limits: In ankylosing spondylitis patients, matched synovial fluid reportedly showed significant enrichment of disease-linked clones.

TCRdb analysed the 5' RACE reads with MiXCR anew, one entry per CDR3 protein. The sample lists roughly 230,000 distinct CDR3 sequences, more than 15% occurring once. The specimen was blood, either unsorted or a sorted T cell fraction (not recorded which). The sequence derives from a male donor with ankylosing spondylitis or in good health (not recorded which). The V gene is TRBV5-6, the J gene TRBJ2-1; D possibly matches TRBD1 or TRBD2 (5 bases each). The CDR3 region is CASSLAASGRPYNEQFF. CDR3 in DNA: TGTGCCAGCAGCTTGGCCGCCTCGGGACGGCCCTACAATGAGCAGTTCTTC. Combining the CDR3 with reference TRBV5-6 and TRBJ2-1 gives the whole variable domain DAGVTQSPTHLIKTRGQQVTLRCSPKSGHDTVSWYQQALGQGPQFIFQYYEEEERQRGNFPDRFSGHQFPNYSSELNVNALLLGDSALYLCASSLAASGRPYNEQFFGPGTRLTVL.